A selection of T cell receptor beta chains follows, all from one sample in a study of blood T cell repertoires in COVID-19. Assay used: immunoSEQ multiplex PCR; TCRdb lists only in-frame clones, some missing. This sample has some 120,000 clones, with around 90% found just once. Sequences were obtained from peripheral blood. These receptor sequences come from a man over 45 with COVID-19, enrolled during active disease. Both conserved end residues are part of each CDR3. Each record gives: V gene, D gene, J gene, clone size, CDR3 length, CDR3 protein, CDR3 DNA. D genes are given only for firm matches. Only part of the rows carry a size: once, few, many, or a class if the clone is expanded.

TRBV3-1/TRBV3-2	NA	TRBJ1-1	NA	14	CASSQVGRDTEAFF	TGTGCCAGCAGCCAAGTAGGGAGGGACACTGAAGCTTTCTTT
TRBV28	TRBD1	TRBJ1-6	NA	15	CASREQTGVNSPLHF	TGTGCCAGCAGGGAGCAGACAGGGGTGAATTCACCCCTCCACTTT
TRBV7-9	TRBD2	TRBJ2-4	once	14	CASSLDREGNIQYF	TGTGCCAGCAGCTTAGACCGGGAGGGGAACATTCAGTACTTC
TRBV7-9	NA	TRBJ1-4	once	17	CASSLAGWGRGNEKLFF	TGTGCCAGCAGCTTAGCGGGTTGGGGCAGGGGAAATGAAAAACTGTTTTTT
TRBV6-6	TRBD1	TRBJ2-3	NA	13	CASRGQPTDTQYF	TGTGCCAGCCGGGGACAGCCCACAGATACGCAGTATTTT
TRBV5-6	TRBD1	TRBJ1-2	NA	14	CASSFAQGGYGYTF	TGTGCCAGCAGCTTTGCACAGGGGGGCTATGGCTACACCTTC
TRBV15	NA	TRBJ2-3	NA	16	CATSRIPRPGTDTQYF	TGTGCCACCAGCAGAATCCCCCGGCCGGGTACAGATACGCAGTATTTT
TRBV28	NA	TRBJ2-7	NA	13	CASSPGGSYEQYF	TGTGCCAGCAGCCCCGGGGGCTCCTACGAGCAGTACTTC
TRBV7-2	TRBD2	TRBJ2-1	NA	17	CASSPDLAGGSYNEQFF	TGTGCCAGCAGCCCCGACTTAGCGGGAGGGTCCTACAATGAGCAGTTCTTC
TRBV28	TRBD1	TRBJ1-5	NA	15	CASSPGRGGSQPQHF	TGTGCCAGCAGCCCTGGGCGAGGGGGCAGTCAGCCCCAGCATTTT
TRBV5-1	NA	TRBJ1-4	few	15	CASSGGLLTNEKLFF	TGCGCCAGCAGCGGAGGGCTGTTAACTAATGAAAAACTGTTTTTT
TRBV19	TRBD2	TRBJ2-1	NA	15	CASSPKRGGYNEQFF	TGTGCCAGTAGTCCTAAGCGGGGTGGGTACAATGAGCAGTTCTTC
TRBV12-3/TRBV12-4	NA	TRBJ2-7	NA	11	CASRSSYEQYF	TGTGCCAGCAGGAGCTCCTACGAGCAGTACTTC
TRBV24-1	TRBD1	TRBJ2-1	NA	17	CATSDWAGGTRGNEQFF	TGTGCCACCAGTGATTGGGCAGGGGGCACTCGAGGAAATGAGCAGTTCTTC
TRBV12-3/TRBV12-4	NA	TRBJ2-5	NA	11	CASSSTETQYF	TGTGCCAGCAGCTCGACAGAGACCCAGTACTTC
TRBV19	TRBD2	TRBJ2-6	NA	15	CASRRGGSGANVLTF	TGTGCCAGCAGACGGGGGGGTAGTGGGGCCAACGTCCTGACTTTC
TRBV18	TRBD2	TRBJ2-5	NA	16	CASSPLKREGPETQYF	TGTGCCAGCTCACCACTAAAGCGGGAGGGCCCCGAGACCCAGTACTTC
TRBV6-5	TRBD1	TRBJ1-1	NA	13	CASSQGADTEAFF	TGTGCCAGCAGTCAGGGGGCAGACACTGAAGCTTTCTTT
TRBV29-1	NA	TRBJ1-4	NA	12	CSVERADEKLFF	TGCAGCGTGGAGAGGGCAGATGAAAAACTGTTTTTT
TRBV10-3	NA	TRBJ1-4	NA	15	CASQPGDVLNEKLFF	TGTGCCTCCCAACCGGGGGACGTACTTAATGAAAAACTGTTTTTT
TRBV7-9	TRBD1	TRBJ1-2	many	17	CASTGTGALPSNYGYTF	TGTGCCAGCACTGGGACAGGGGCTCTACCCTCTAACTATGGCTACACCTTC
TRBV7-9	TRBD2	TRBJ2-3	NA	17	CASSSPGLVGSTDTQYF	TGTGCCAGCAGCTCCCCGGGACTAGTGGGCTCTACAGATACGCAGTATTTT
TRBV27	NA	TRBJ2-2	NA	15	CASSSWDTNTGELFF	TGTGCCAGCAGTTCCTGGGACACGAACACCGGGGAGCTGTTTTTT
TRBV18	NA	TRBJ2-1	NA	14	CASSPPTNNNEQFF	TGTGCCAGCTCACCACCCACTAACAACAATGAGCAGTTCTTC
TRBV19	NA	TRBJ1-2	NA	15	CASRIRQTVNYGYTF	TGTGCCAGCAGGATAAGACAGACCGTTAACTATGGCTACACCTTC
TRBV7-7	NA	TRBJ2-5	NA	14	CASSPFGPRETQYF	TGTGCCAGCAGCCCCTTTGGCCCGAGGGAGACCCAGTACTTC
TRBV24-1	NA	TRBJ2-2	NA	13	CATSDLRAGELFF	TGTGCCACCAGTGATTTGAGAGCCGGGGAGCTGTTTTTT
TRBV6-5	TRBD1	TRBJ1-5	NA	14	CASSSDRGGQPQHF	TGTGCCAGCAGTTCAGACAGGGGCGGACAGCCCCAGCATTTT
TRBV4-1	TRBD2	TRBJ2-3	NA	15	CASSLLAGGADTQYF	TGCGCCAGCAGTCTACTAGCGGGAGGAGCAGATACGCAGTATTTT
TRBV30	NA	TRBJ1-2	NA	13	CAWSVGGAYGYTF	TGTGCCTGGAGTGTTGGAGGGGCCTATGGCTACACCTTC
TRBV19	TRBD1	TRBJ1-1	NA	13	CASNRQGADEAFF	TGTGCCAGTAATCGACAGGGGGCGGATGAAGCTTTCTTT
TRBV5-1	TRBD1	TRBJ2-5	NA	16	CASSLASAGGVGTQYF	TGCGCCAGCAGCTTGGCCTCGGCAGGGGGCGTGGGGACCCAGTACTTC
TRBV11-2	TRBD1	TRBJ1-4	NA	16	CASSLVGDRVGEKLFF	TGTGCCAGCAGCTTAGTAGGGGACAGGGTGGGTGAAAAACTGTTTTTT
TRBV6-2/TRBV6-3	TRBD2	TRBJ2-4	NA	17	CASSYPLAGPSKNIQYF	TGTGCCAGCAGTTACCCTCTAGCGGGGCCCTCCAAAAACATTCAGTACTTC
TRBV23-1	NA	TRBJ2-1	NA	16	CASSQGPGINYNEQFF	TGCGCCAGCAGTCAAGGACCAGGGATTAATTACAATGAGCAGTTCTTC
TRBV2	TRBD2	TRBJ2-1	NA	16	CASSEGLAGARNEQFF	TGTGCCAGCAGTGAAGGACTAGCGGGAGCTAGGAATGAGCAGTTCTTC
TRBV4-1	TRBD2	TRBJ2-3	NA	17	CASSQDGGLAVTDTQYF	TGCGCCAGCAGCCAAGATGGGGGACTAGCGGTCACAGATACGCAGTATTTT
TRBV27	NA	TRBJ2-2	NA	16	CASSLNRAGTAGELFF	TGTGCCAGCAGTCTAAATCGAGCGGGTACGGCCGGGGAGCTGTTTTTT
TRBV10-3	NA	TRBJ2-5	NA	12	CAISEPYRTQYF	TGTGCCATCAGTGAGCCTTATCGGACCCAGTACTTC
TRBV9	NA	TRBJ2-3	NA	16	CASTPGSGPWVDTQYF	TGTGCCAGCACCCCCGGAAGCGGGCCCTGGGTGGATACGCAGTATTTT
TRBV30	TRBD1	TRBJ2-7	NA	14	CAWRGGTGGNEQYF	TGTGCCTGGAGGGGCGGGACAGGGGGCAACGAGCAGTACTTC
TRBV11-3	TRBD2	TRBJ2-1	NA	15	CASSLGLAATNEQFF	TGTGCCAGCAGCCTCGGACTAGCGGCTACCAATGAGCAGTTCTTC
TRBV15	NA	TRBJ2-6	NA	18	CATSREGALSSGANVLTF	TGTGCCACCAGCAGAGAGGGGGCGCTGAGCTCTGGGGCCAACGTCCTGACTTTC
TRBV6-2/TRBV6-3	NA	TRBJ2-1	NA	14	CASSYSRPGMSLFF	TGTGCCAGCAGTTATAGCAGGCCGGGAATGAGTCTGTTCTTC
TRBV7-8	TRBD2	TRBJ2-1	NA	16	CASSLFSSGTYNEQFF	TGTGCCAGCAGCTTATTTTCTAGCGGGACCTACAATGAGCAGTTCTTC
TRBV6-1	TRBD2	TRBJ2-7	NA	14	CASSQAGGSYEQYF	TGTGCCAGCAGTCAAGCGGGAGGGAGCTACGAGCAGTACTTC
TRBV4-2	NA	TRBJ1-2	NA	15	CASSQGGGEGYGYTF	TGTGCCAGCAGCCAAGGAGGGGGAGAGGGCTATGGCTACACCTTC
TRBV6-6	TRBD2	TRBJ2-5	once	15	CASRLGGVLGETQYF	TGTGCCAGCAGGCTCGGGGGGGTGTTAGGAGAGACCCAGTACTTC
TRBV25-1	NA	TRBJ1-2	NA	14	CASSDLAGDYGYTF	TGTGCCAGCAGTGATCTAGCAGGGGACTATGGCTACACCTTC
TRBV5-1	NA	TRBJ1-4	NA	14	CASSLGQGKEKLFF	TGCGCCAGCAGCTTGGGTCAGGGAAAGGAAAAACTGTTTTTT
TRBV5-8	TRBD1	TRBJ1-1	NA	15	CASSLGLQGYTEAFF	TGTGCCAGCAGCTTGGGGCTACAGGGGTACACTGAAGCTTTCTTT
TRBV5-1	NA	TRBJ2-1	once	16	CASSLEVGVAYNEQFF	TGCGCCAGCAGCTTGGAGGTAGGGGTTGCCTACAATGAGCAGTTCTTC
TRBV28	NA	TRBJ2-1	NA	14	CASSLTSFRNEQFF	TGTGCCAGCAGTCTGACTAGTTTCCGCAATGAGCAGTTCTTC
TRBV19	TRBD1	TRBJ1-5	NA	15	CASRDRVGGNQPQHF	TGTGCCAGTAGAGACAGGGTTGGGGGCAATCAGCCCCAGCATTTT
TRBV21-1	NA	TRBJ2-7	NA	14	CASSKRATSYEQYF	TGTGCCAGCAGCAAGAGGGCGACCTCCTACGAGCAGTACTTC
TRBV5-1	TRBD1	TRBJ2-2	few	15	CASSLGQERAGELFF	TGCGCCAGCAGCCTAGGACAGGAACGGGCCGGGGAGCTGTTTTTT
TRBV5-4	NA	TRBJ2-1	NA	13	CASSLTSKDEQFF	TGTGCCAGCAGCTTGACTAGTAAGGATGAGCAGTTCTTC
TRBV27	TRBD1	TRBJ2-5	NA	16	CASSFYPTGGLETQYF	TGTGCCAGCAGTTTCTACCCGACAGGGGGCTTAGAGACCCAGTACTTC
TRBV11-2	NA	TRBJ2-1	NA	17	CASIKGAATSSYNEQFF	TGTGCCAGCATCAAGGGGGCGGCGACTAGCTCCTACAATGAGCAGTTCTTC
TRBV18	NA	TRBJ1-1	NA	16	CASSPTSFQGNTEAFF	TGTGCCAGCTCACCTACAAGTTTTCAGGGAAACACTGAAGCTTTCTTT